A single T cell receptor (beta chain) is shown here with its context. Its antigen is undetermined. The sample comes from a study of OX40 agonist ivuxolimab in advanced cancers. The overall study: Enrollees could have had prior anti-PD-1, anti-PD-L1 or anti-CTLA-4 therapy, which around 43% had received.

Method: immunoSEQ multiplex PCR; TCRdb's copy keeps in-frame clones and lacks some. In the table there are about 48,000 clones, 80% to 90% of which are singletons. V was shortened by 0 bases and J by 0 bases, with 12 bases between the two germline ends. The CDR3 totals 17 residues. CDR1 and CDR2 from the germline V gene are ENHRY and SYGVKD. General study points: Expanded clones belonging to CD8+ T cells outnumbered, on average, those of CD4+.

Sequencing was performed on CD4+ or CD8+ T cells sorted from blood, taken in a trial of the OX40 agonist ivuxolimab. This receptor was identified in an adult with an advanced solid tumor such as melanoma, head and neck, liver or kidney cancer. The chain joins TRBV10-3 to TRBJ1-3; D call uncertain. The CDR3 region is CAISESIVRNSGNTIYF. The CDR3 coding sequence is TGTGCCATCAGTGAGTCGATTGTCAGGAACTCTGGAAACACCATATATTTT.